The rows below give T cell receptor beta chains drawn from one sample of a study of human T cells and chemical hapten exposure. TCRdb ran MiXCR on the RACE reads and lists one entry per CDR3 protein. The data hold a few hundred thousand distinct CDR3 sequences, with about 6% observed a single time. Here the sequenced sample was whole blood, taken in connection with sensitization to the hapten diphenylcyclopropenone (DPC). These receptors came from a woman younger than 30 with alopecia areata. Some clones in this sample may be carry-over from other donors' samples. Each CDR3 is given with its conserved first and last residue. The order of the fields is CDR3 DNA, CDR3 protein, J gene, V gene, D gene, clone size. A D gene is named only where the DNA matches it firmly. Not all rows give a size; the values are once, few, many and, for expanded clones, a class.

DNA: TGTGCCAGCCAGAGTCGGCTATCGTTTACGAACACCGGGGAGCTGTTTTTT; CDR3: CASQSRLSFTNTGELFF; J: TRBJ2-2; V: TRBV6-5; D: -; size: few
DNA: TGTGCCAGCAGCCCCCGGACGGGACTAGCGGCCGGGGAGCTGTTTTTT; CDR3: CASSPRTGLAAGELFF; J: TRBJ2-2; V: TRBV11-3; D: TRBD2; size: -
DNA: TGTGCCAGCAGGTTCGACGTAAGCACAGATACGCAGTATTTT; CDR3: CASRFDVSTDTQYF; J: TRBJ2-3; V: TRBV4-2; D: -; size: many
DNA: TGTGCCAGCCGGCTCCGGGGGAACACTGAAGCTTTCTTT; CDR3: CASRLRGNTEAFF; J: TRBJ1-1; V: TRBV13; D: -; size: many
DNA: TGCAGCGTTGAAACAGTCTCCATGAACACTGAAGCTTTCTTT; CDR3: CSVETVSMNTEAFF; J: TRBJ1-1; V: TRBV29-1; D: -; size: many
DNA: TGTGCCAGCAGCCGAGGGACTAGCGGGGTCTATAGGAACGAGCAGTACTTC; CDR3: CASSRGTSGVYRNEQYF; J: TRBJ2-7; V: TRBV3-1; D: TRBD2; size: -
DNA: TGTGCCAGCAGTCCGGGGACTAGCGGGGGCAATGAGCAGTTCTTC; CDR3: CASSPGTSGGNEQFF; J: TRBJ2-1; V: TRBV12-3/TRBV12-4; D: TRBD2; size: many
DNA: TGCGCCAGCAGCTTGCAGGGGAGAGGTCAGCCCCAGCATTTT; CDR3: CASSLQGRGQPQHF; J: TRBJ1-5; V: TRBV5-1; D: -; size: many
DNA: TGCAGTGCTAGATCCGGGACAGGCACAGATACGCAGTATTTT; CDR3: CSARSGTGTDTQYF; J: TRBJ2-3; V: TRBV20-1; D: TRBD1; size: -
DNA: TGTGCCAGCAGCCTAACCGAGGGCAGGGGGCCAGGGTATGAGCAGTTCTTC; CDR3: CASSLTEGRGPGYEQFF; J: TRBJ2-1; V: TRBV6-2/TRBV6-3; D: TRBD1; size: many
DNA: TGTGCCAGCAGCTTACCAACCAACTATGGCTACACCTTC; CDR3: CASSLPTNYGYTF; J: TRBJ1-2; V: TRBV7-9; D: -; size: many